Following are 28 T cell receptor beta chains from one sample sequenced in a study of blood T cell repertoires in COVID-19. Clones were read by immunoSEQ multiplex PCR, and TCRdb kept only the in-frame ones, dropping some. This sample has some 150,000 clones, with about 79% found just once. Source material: PBMCs or T cells enriched from blood (not recorded which). These receptors originate from a man in his forties or fifties who had recovered from COVID-19.

Comment on this clone: The DNA is left out, because the CDR3 cannot be placed on it with certainty; the CDR3 is given as TCRdb lists it. This CDR3 is CASSSSGDYEQYF. The rearrangement links TRBV6-5 to TRBJ2-7; TRBD2, the table's D call, was not compared with the DNA. The CDR3 contains 13 residues when both ends are counted. Germline CDR1 is MNHEY and CDR2 is SVGAGI.

The chain couples TRBV6-1 to TRBJ1-1; the match to TRBD1 covers 8 bases. Per germline, CDR1 MNHNS and CDR2 SASEGT. V was pared by 4 bases and J by 3 bases, with 13 bases of the junction left unmatched. CDR3 length equals 17 residues. DNA of the CDR3: TGTGCCAGCAGTGTAAGTCGACTCGACAGGGGATACACTGAAGCTTTCTTT. It yields the protein CASSVSRLDRGYTEAFF.

This clone occurred once. The chain employs TRBV6-1 and TRBJ1-2; D remains ambiguous. Per germline, CDR1 MNHNS and CDR2 SASEGT. The CDR3 loop spans 13 amino acids. V was shortened by 2 bases and J by 8 bases, with 12 bases between the two germline ends. The DNA for the CDR3 is TGTGCCAGCAGTGAAAACTCGGTGCGGGGCTACACCTTC. It is translated as CASSENSVRGYTF.

V usage is TRBV19 and J usage is TRBJ1-2; D remains unclear. CDR1 LNHDA and CDR2 SQIVND come from the germline V gene (reference sequence). The CDR3 length is 15 residues. Trimming shortened V by 4 bases and J by 3 bases, and 15 bases separated the two germline ends. The CDR3 region has the DNA TGTGCCAGTAGTAGCGGGCCCCAAGGTTACTATGGCTACACCTTC. Amino acids: CASSSGPQGYYGYTF.

The chain is built from TRBV20-1 and TRBJ2-3; D is unclear. This CDR3 contains 10 residues. The germline V gene encodes CDR1 DFQATT and CDR2 SNEGSKA (reference sequence). V dropped 7 bases and J dropped 8 bases, with 10 bases sitting between them. The CDR3 DNA sequence: TGCAGTGTGTTTTTACTTACGCAGTATTTT. Translated, it gives CSVFLLTQYF.

The J gene is TRBJ2-3, the V gene TRBV5-1; 9 nucleotides line up with TRBD2. Germline-derived CDR1 and CDR2 are SGHRS and YFSETQ. CDR3 length equals 17 residues. Trimming took 1 base from V and 0 from J; bases not matched to a gene: 6. CDR3 coding DNA: TGCGCCAGCAGCTTGTTTCTAGCGGGGACTAGCACAGATACGCAGTATTTT. Protein: CASSLFLAGTSTDTQYF.

V gene TRBV6-1 combines with J gene TRBJ2-5, with TRBD1 matching 7 bases. CDR1 and CDR2 (germline): MNHNS, SASEGT. The V segment lost 0 bases and the J segment 5 bases; nucleotides outside the gene matches: 3. The CDR3 has 14 amino acids. This chain's CDR3 is CASSEARGRETQYF. The CDR3 DNA reads as TGTGCCAGCAGTGAAGCAAGGGGGCGGGAGACCCAGTACTTC.

The rearrangement uses TRBV28 and TRBJ2-3; D possibly corresponds to TRBD1 (6 bases). The CDR3 extends over 12 amino acids. Trimming shortened V by 5 bases and J by 15 bases, and 18 bases separated the two germline ends. Germline V gene lookup returns CDR1 MDHEN and CDR2 SYDVKM. The CDR3 sequence: CASSPQYRGKYF. The CDR3 DNA reads as TGTGCCAGCAGTCCGCAGTATAGGGGGAAATATTTT.

The J gene is TRBJ1-5, the V gene TRBV5-1; tentatively, D is TRBD1 (5 bases). Trimming took 4 bases from V and 2 from J, leaving 13 bases between them. The CDR3 covers 15 residues. Germline-derived CDR1 and CDR2 are SGHRS and YFSETQ. The CDR3 bases are TGCGCCAGCAGCCTGACAGCTGGCGGCAATCAGCCCCAGCATTTT. Protein: CASSLTAGGNQPQHF.

This chain joins TRBV2 and TRBJ1-5; tentatively, D is TRBD1 (5 bases). Germline V lookup: CDR1 SNHLY, CDR2 FYNNEI. The CDR3 consists of 15 residues. V lost 6 bases and J 0 bases, leaving 12 bases between the germline ends. CDR3 sequence: CASSPDSNSNQPQHF. CDR3 DNA: TGTGCCAGCAGCCCCGACAGCAATAGCAATCAGCCCCAGCATTTT.

The chain recombines TRBV28 with TRBJ1-2; D is unclear. The V end was cut by 4 bases, the J end by 6 bases, with 12 bases between. The CDR3 spans 13 residues. Looked up from germline, CDR1 is MDHEN and CDR2 is SYDVKM. The CDR3 loop is CASSYEIVDGYTF. The CDR3 region has the DNA TGTGCCAGCAGTTATGAGATCGTAGATGGCTACACCTTC.

There are many counts of this clone. One end of the junction does not line up with germline, which may come from a read error. The genes are TRBV24-1 and TRBJ1-4; D gene uncertain. The CDR3 runs to 15 residues. In germline, CDR1 is KGHDR, CDR2 SFDVKD. The CDR3 is CATSDPRSSNEKLFF. The CDR3 region has the DNA TGTGCCACCAGTGATCCCAGGTCGTCTAACGAAAAACTGTTTTTT.

The chain links TRBV27 to TRBJ2-2; D may be TRBD1 (6 bases). Trimming cost V 6 bases and J 5 bases, with 22 bases left between them. Germline V gene lookup returns CDR1 MNHEY and CDR2 SMNVEV (reference sequence). This CDR3 is 17 amino acids long. The CDR3 bases are TGTGCCAGCAGGATGCCACAGGGAATTGAGGGAACCGGGGAGCTGTTTTTT. This codes for CASRMPQGIEGTGELFF.

The rearrangement uses TRBV27 and TRBJ2-7; D perhaps matches TRBD1 (6 bases). This CDR3 has 14 amino acids. Germline CDR1 is MNHEY and CDR2 is SMNVEV (reference sequence). V lost 6 bases and J 3 bases, leaving 15 bases between the germline ends. CDR3 coding DNA: TGTGCCAGCAGCCCGCTCCAACAGGGCTACGAGCAGTACTTC. Translating gives CASSPLQQGYEQYF.

The CDR3 region has the DNA TGCGCCAGCAGCGGCCAACCGAGGACAGGGGGCGTCGAGCAGTACTTC. It is translated as CASSGQPRTGGVEQYF. The gene calls are TRBV5-1 and TRBJ2-7; TRBD1 matches 11 bases. The CDR3 is 16 amino acids. Germline CDR1 reads SGHRS; CDR2 reads YFSETQ. Trimming removed 4 bases from V and 6 bases from J; junction bases left unmatched: 12. The full variable domain, with the rest looked up from reference TRBV5-1 and TRBJ2-7, is KAGVTQTPRYLIKTRGQQVTLSCSPISGHRSVSWYQQTPGQGLQFLFEYFSETQRNKGNFPGRFSGRQFSNSRSEMNVSTLELGDSALYLCASSGQPRTGGVEQYFGPGTRLTVT.

V usage is TRBV2 and J usage is TRBJ1-4; TRBD1 matches 7 bases. This CDR3 is 14 amino acids long. The germline gives CDR1 SNHLY, CDR2 FYNNEI. After removal of 7 bases from V and 5 bases from J, the junction contained 7 bases not matched to a gene. CDR3 sequence (DNA): TGTGCCAGCACCGGGGACAGATTCAATGAAAAACTGTTTTTT. Encoded protein: CASTGDRFNEKLFF.

The chain carries TRBV3-1 (or the pseudogene TRBV3-2) and TRBJ1-2; perhaps TRBD1 as D (5 bases). Germline V CDR1 and CDR2: LGHDT, YNNKEL (reference sequence). V lost 2 bases, J lost 7 bases, and 14 bases lay in between. The CDR3 covers 14 residues. This CDR3 is CASSQRGTLGGYTF. Written as DNA, the CDR3 is TGTGCCAGCAGCCAACGGGGGACCCTCGGTGGCTACACCTTC.

The chain carries TRBV5-1 and TRBJ2-2, with 7 bases fitting TRBD1. In germline, CDR1 is SGHRS, CDR2 YFSETQ. J lost 5 bases, V lost 4 bases, and 5 bases had no gene match. CDR3 length equals 14 residues. The CDR3 sequence is CASSARQGTGELFF. The CDR3 DNA reads TGCGCCAGCAGCGCCAGACAGGGTACCGGGGAGCTGTTTTTT.

This clone was observed a single time. This sample also contains other DNA sequences that code for the same CDR3. The chain links TRBV30 to TRBJ1-2; D might be TRBD1 (6 bases). The CDR3 is 12 residues long. Per germline, CDR1 GTSNPN and CDR2 SVGIG (reference sequence). V lost 5 bases to trimming and J lost 8 bases, with 15 bases between them. In DNA, the CDR3 is TGTGCCTGGGGGGACATCGGGGGGGGCTACACCTTC. This codes for CAWGDIGGGYTF.

The chain uses TRBV19 and TRBJ1-1, with D uncertain. In germline, CDR1 is LNHDA, CDR2 SQIVND (reference sequence). The CDR3 runs 13 residues. Trimming stripped 7 bases from V and 7 bases from J, with 16 bases between. In nucleotides, the CDR3 is TGTGCCAGTACCTTTCCCTTAACGGGTGAAGCTTTCTTT. Its translation: CASTFPLTGEAFF.

This clone has only a few counts. CDR3 protein: CSASPGNSYEQYF. In DNA form, the CDR3 reads TGCAGTGCTAGTCCGGGAAACTCCTACGAGCAGTACTTC. V is TRBV20-1 and J is TRBJ2-7; D might be TRBD2 (5 bases). Germline V CDR1 and CDR2: DFQATT, SNEGSKA (reference sequence). CDR3 length: 13 residues. V shed 3 bases and J shed 0 bases, with 9 bases lying between them.

This clone was seen only a few times. The chain combines TRBV6-5 with TRBJ1-2; D not certain. This CDR3 is 14 amino acids long. The V and J ends lost 2 bases and 4 bases respectively, with 11 bases between them. Germline loops: CDR1 MNHEY, CDR2 SVGAGI. The DNA for the CDR3 is TGTGCCAGCAGTTACAGGAAAGACACCTATGGCTACACCTTC. It is translated as CASSYRKDTYGYTF.

This chain uses TRBV28 with TRBJ2-7, with D unclear. This CDR3 has 13 residues. Germline V gives CDR1 MDHEN, CDR2 SYDVKM. Trimming shortened V by 6 bases and J by 5 bases, and 14 bases separated the two germline ends. CDR3 in amino acids: CASRHPIEDEQYF. The DNA for the CDR3 is TGTGCCAGCAGGCACCCCATAGAAGACGAGCAGTACTTC.

The chain couples TRBV7-9 to TRBJ2-7, with D perhaps TRBD2 (6 bases). This CDR3 region has 15 residues. Germline V gives CDR1 SEHNR, CDR2 FQNEAQ (reference sequence). V dropped 5 bases and J dropped 0 bases, with 14 bases sitting between them. CDR3 nucleotide sequence: TGTGCCAGCAGCCCCCCGGAGGGGAGCTCCTACGAGCAGTACTTC. This sequence encodes CASSPPEGSSYEQYF.

This chain connects TRBV19 to TRBJ1-2; TRBD1 is a possible D gene (6 bases). From germline, CDR1 is LNHDA and CDR2 SQIVND (reference sequence). V was shortened by 1 base and J by 5 bases, with 14 bases between the two germline ends. The CDR3 sequence is 15 residues long. CDR3 DNA: TGTGCCAGTAGTATAGGCGGGGGGCTCGAGTATGGCTACACCTTC. It is translated as CASSIGGGLEYGYTF.

V usage is TRBV10-3 and J usage is TRBJ1-1, with unresolved D. The CDR3 is made up of 11 amino acids. The V end was cut by 8 bases, the J end by 6 bases, with 10 bases between. Germline CDR1 is ENHRY and CDR2 is SYGVKD. CDR3 amino acids: CAIGERAEAFF. In DNA, the CDR3 is TGTGCCATCGGGGAGAGGGCTGAAGCTTTCTTT.

The chain employs TRBV6-5 and TRBJ2-7; D gene ambiguous. Germline values: CDR1 MNHEY, CDR2 SVGAGI. Between the trimmed V and J ends, which lost 2 bases and 4 bases, there was a span of 12 bases. The CDR3 length is 14 residues. The CDR3 bases are TGTGCCAGCAGTTACAAGTACACCAGATACGAGCAGTACTTC. Translated: CASSYKYTRYEQYF.

The rearrangement joins TRBV30 to TRBJ2-5; D uncertain. The CDR3 loop spans 13 amino acids. Deletions cut 1 base from V and 5 bases from J, with 11 bases between. Germline V gene sequence: CDR1 GTSNPN, CDR2 SVGIG (reference sequence). In DNA form, the CDR3 reads TGTGCCTGGAGTGAAACTTCCGCTGAGACCCAGTACTTC. It specifies CAWSETSAETQYF.